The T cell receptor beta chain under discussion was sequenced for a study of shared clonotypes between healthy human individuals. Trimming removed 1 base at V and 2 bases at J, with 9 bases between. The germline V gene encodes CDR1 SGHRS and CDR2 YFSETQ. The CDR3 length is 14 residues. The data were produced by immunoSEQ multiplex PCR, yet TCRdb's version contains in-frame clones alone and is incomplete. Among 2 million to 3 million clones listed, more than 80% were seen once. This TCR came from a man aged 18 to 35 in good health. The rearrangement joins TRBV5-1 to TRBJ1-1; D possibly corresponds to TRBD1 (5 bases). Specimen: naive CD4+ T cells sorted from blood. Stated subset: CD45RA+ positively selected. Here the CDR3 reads CASSLNQGNTEAFF. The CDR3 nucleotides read TGCGCCAGCAGCTTGAACCAGGGAAACACTGAAGCTTTCTTT.